This T cell receptor beta chain was captured by sequencing in a study of blood T cell repertoires in COVID-19. The CDR3 contains 15 residues. From germline, CDR1 is SQVTM and CDR2 ANQGSEA. The V segment lost 6 bases and the J segment 5 bases; nucleotides outside the gene matches: 13. Data came from immunoSEQ multiplex PCR; TCRdb stores just in-frame clones and leaves some out. The sample shows over 150,000 clones, approximately 89% of them seen only once. The rearrangement joins TRBV29-1 to TRBJ2-5, with 9 bases that match TRBD2. Sequenced sample: PBMCs or T cells enriched from blood (not recorded which). The clonotype was recovered from a man aged 35 to 55 who had recovered from COVID-19. The CDR3 loop is CSVREGSGGRETQYF. The CDR3 DNA reads as TGCAGCGTGAGGGAGGGTAGCGGGGGCCGGGAGACCCAGTACTTC. The whole variable domain, filled in from reference TRBV29-1 and TRBJ2-5, reads SAVISQKPSRDICQRGTSLTIQCQVDSQVTMMFWYRQQPGQSLTLIATANQGSEATYESGFVIDKFPISRPNLTFSTLTVSNMSPEDSSIYLCSVREGSGGRETQYFGPGTRLLVL.